Given below is one TCR beta chain in context. Its specificity is unknown. This sample is drawn from a study of shared clonotypes between healthy human individuals. Study-level points and caveats: Sorted-subset samples were not fully sequenced, rarefaction indicated.

The CDR3 is made up of 14 amino acids. Positive CCR7 selection of CD45RO-negative cells yielded the naive CD8 cells, and terminally differentiated effector memory CD45RA+ cells were excluded. Assay runs were performed at deep level. Only in-frame clones appear in the TCRdb table, and some are missing; sequencing was by immunoSEQ multiplex PCR. This sample has some 2 million clones, with about 95% found just once. Sequenced: naive CD8+ T cells sorted from blood. The receptor's source is a man between 18 and 35 years old in good health. The J gene is TRBJ1-5, the V gene TRBV21-1. TRBV21-1 is a pseudogene locus. The DNA for the CDR3 is TGTGCCAGCAGCAAAGATGCCCCCCATCAGCCCCAGCATTTT. Its protein is CASSKDAPHQPQHF.